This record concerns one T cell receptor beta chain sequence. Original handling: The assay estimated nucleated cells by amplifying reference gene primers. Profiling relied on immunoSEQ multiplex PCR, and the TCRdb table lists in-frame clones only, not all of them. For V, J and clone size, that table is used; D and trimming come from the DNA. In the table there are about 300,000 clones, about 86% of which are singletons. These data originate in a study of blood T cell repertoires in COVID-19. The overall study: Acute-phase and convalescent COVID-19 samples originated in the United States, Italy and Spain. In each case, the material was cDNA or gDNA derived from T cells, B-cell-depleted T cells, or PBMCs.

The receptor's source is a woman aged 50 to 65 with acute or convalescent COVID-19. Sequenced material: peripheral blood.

The CDR3, as DNA: TGTGCCAGCAGCCAAGTGGCGGGGGGGACCCAGTACTTC. Its protein product is CASSQVAGGTQYF. The chain couples TRBV14 to TRBJ2-5; TRBD2 agrees at 8 bases. Losses at the gene ends were 1 base for V and 7 bases for J; bases not matched to a gene: 2. The CDR3 sequence is 13 residues long. Per germline, CDR1 SGHDN and CDR2 FVKESK.